This T cell receptor (beta chain) was captured by sequencing in a study of PD-1 blockade in classical Hodgkin lymphoma. Trimming removed 6 bases at V and 1 base at J, with 13 bases between. Germline V CDR1 and CDR2: MNHEY, SMNVEV (reference sequence). The CDR3 has 15 residues. Repertoires were generated with immunoSEQ multiplex PCR, while TCRdb's copy carries only in-frame clones and drops some. The top ten clones hold approximately 22% of a sample with tens of thousands of clones, around 90% of them seen once. All trial patients relapsed after autologous stem cell transplantation. The study's findings and limits: Reports indicated that newly diagnosed patients had lower baseline TCR diversity than healthy donors did.

Regarding this clone: Its antigen is still unknown.

This chain connects TRBV27 to TRBJ2-1; no clear D gene. This receptor was taken from a human donor with classical Hodgkin lymphoma. The sequences come from peripheral blood mononuclear cells (PBMCs), collected at baseline. The CDR3 spells CASRTLRASYNEQFF. The CDR3 region has the DNA TGTGCCAGCAGAACCCTAAGGGCTTCCTACAATGAGCAGTTCTTC.